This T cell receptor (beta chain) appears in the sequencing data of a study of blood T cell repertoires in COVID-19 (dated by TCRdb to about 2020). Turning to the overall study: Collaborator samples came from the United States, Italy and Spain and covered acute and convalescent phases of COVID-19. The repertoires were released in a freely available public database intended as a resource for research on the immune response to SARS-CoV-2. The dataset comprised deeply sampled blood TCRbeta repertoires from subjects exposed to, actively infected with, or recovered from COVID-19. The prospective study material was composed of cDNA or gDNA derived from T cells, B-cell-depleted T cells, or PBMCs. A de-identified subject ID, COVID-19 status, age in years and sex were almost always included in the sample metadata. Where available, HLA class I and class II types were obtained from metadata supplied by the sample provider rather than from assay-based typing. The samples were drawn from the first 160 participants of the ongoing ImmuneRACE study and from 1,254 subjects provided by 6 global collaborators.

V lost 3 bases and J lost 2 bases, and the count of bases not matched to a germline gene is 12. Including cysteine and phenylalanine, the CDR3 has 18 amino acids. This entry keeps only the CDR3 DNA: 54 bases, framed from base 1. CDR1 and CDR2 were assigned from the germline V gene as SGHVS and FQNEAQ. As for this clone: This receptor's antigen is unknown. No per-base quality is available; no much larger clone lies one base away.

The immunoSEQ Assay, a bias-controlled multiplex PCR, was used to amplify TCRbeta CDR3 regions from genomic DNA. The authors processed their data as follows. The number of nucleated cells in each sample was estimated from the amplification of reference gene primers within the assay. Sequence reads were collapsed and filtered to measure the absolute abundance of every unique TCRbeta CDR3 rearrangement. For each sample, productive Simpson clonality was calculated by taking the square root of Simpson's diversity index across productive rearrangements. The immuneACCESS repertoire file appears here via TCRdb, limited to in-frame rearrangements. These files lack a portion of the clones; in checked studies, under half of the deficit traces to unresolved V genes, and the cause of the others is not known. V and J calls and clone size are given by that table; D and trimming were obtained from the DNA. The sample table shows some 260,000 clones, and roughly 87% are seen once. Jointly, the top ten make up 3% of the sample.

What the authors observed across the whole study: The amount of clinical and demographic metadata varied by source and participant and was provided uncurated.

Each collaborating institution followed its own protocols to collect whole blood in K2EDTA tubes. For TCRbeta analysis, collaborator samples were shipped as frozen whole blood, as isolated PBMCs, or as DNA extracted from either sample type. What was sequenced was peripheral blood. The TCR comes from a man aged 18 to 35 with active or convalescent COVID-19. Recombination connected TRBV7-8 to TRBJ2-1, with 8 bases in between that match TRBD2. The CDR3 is CASSFVKAGVTPYNEQFF. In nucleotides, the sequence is TGTGCCAGCAGCTTCGTGAAAGCGGGGGTGACCCCCTACAATGAGCAGTTCTTC.